These 2 T cell receptor beta chains came from one sample sequenced in a study of blood T cell repertoires in COVID-19. The method was immunoSEQ multiplex PCR; TCRdb's version includes in-frame clones alone and lacks a portion of them. The sample yields about 76,000 clones, about 86% seen once. The specimen sequenced was peripheral blood. The receptors were sampled from a human donor in a cohort sampled during active COVID-19.

The chain has TRBV19 and TRBJ2-7; possibly TRBD1 for D (5 bases). Trimming removed 8 bases from V and 2 bases from J, with 13 bases in between. The CDR3 totals 13 residues. Germline V lookup: CDR1 LNHDA, CDR2 SQIVND (reference sequence). Written as DNA, the CDR3 is TGTGCCAGTCCACAGACAGCTACCTACGAGCAGTACTTC. Protein sequence: CASPQTATYEQYF.

This sequence joins TRBV3-1 (or the pseudogene TRBV3-2) and TRBJ1-1; 7 nucleotides line up with TRBD1. The CDR3 is made up of 13 amino acids. Trimming took 4 bases from V and 3 from J; bases not matched to a gene: 2. CDR1 LGHDT and CDR2 YNNKEL come from the germline V gene (reference sequence). The CDR3 region is CASSLQGDTEAFF. The DNA for the CDR3 is TGTGCCAGCAGCCTCCAGGGGGACACTGAAGCTTTCTTT.